This T cell receptor beta chain was sequenced for a study of cytomegalovirus exposure and HLA in healthy donors. General study results and limits: Researchers catalogued some 160 TCR beta chains as cytomegalovirus-associated.

Of note for this clone: Its specificity is not known.

Libraries were prepared by immunoSEQ multiplex PCR; TCRdb keeps only in-frame clonotypes and omits some of them. The sample gives tens of thousands of clones, roughly 96% of which show up once; 2% to 2.5% is in the top ten. Germline V gene lookup returns CDR1 SGHVS and CDR2 FNYEAQ. The CDR3 runs 15 residues. With 2 bases clipped from V and 6 bases from J, the junction kept 3 bases outside the gene matches. The rearrangement joins TRBV7-6 to TRBJ2-1; 11 bases match TRBD2. This receptor was taken from a man between 18 and 35 years old in good health and CMV-seronegative. The sample was PBMCs. The DNA for the CDR3 is TGTGCCAGCAGCTTATCGACTAGCGGGACCAATGAGCAGTTCTTC. It is translated as CASSLSTSGTNEQFF.